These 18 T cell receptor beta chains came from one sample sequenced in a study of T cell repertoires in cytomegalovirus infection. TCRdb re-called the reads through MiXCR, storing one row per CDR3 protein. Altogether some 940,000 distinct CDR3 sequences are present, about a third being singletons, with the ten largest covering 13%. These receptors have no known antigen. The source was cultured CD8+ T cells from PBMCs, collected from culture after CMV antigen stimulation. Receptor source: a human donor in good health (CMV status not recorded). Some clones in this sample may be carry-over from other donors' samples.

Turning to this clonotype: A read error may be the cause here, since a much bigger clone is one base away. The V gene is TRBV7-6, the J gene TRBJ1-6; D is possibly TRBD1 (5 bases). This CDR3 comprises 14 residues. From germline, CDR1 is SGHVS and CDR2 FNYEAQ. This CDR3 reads CASSLGELGSPFHF. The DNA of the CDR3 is TGTGCCAGCAGCTTGGGGGAACTGGGTTCACCCTTCCACTTT.

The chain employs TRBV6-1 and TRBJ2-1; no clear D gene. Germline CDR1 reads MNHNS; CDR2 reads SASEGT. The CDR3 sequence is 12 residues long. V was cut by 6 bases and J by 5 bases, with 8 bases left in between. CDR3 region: CASRRIDNEQFF. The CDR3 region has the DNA TGTGCCAGCAGACGGATAGACAATGAGCAGTTCTTC.

This CDR3 is CASSYYRGGGANEKLFF. For the CDR3, the DNA is TGTGCCAGCAGTTATTACAGGGGCGGAGGGGCTAATGAAAAACTGTTTTTT. This chain links TRBV28 with TRBJ1-4; 7 bases are a match to TRBD1. With 4 bases clipped from V and 3 bases from J, the junction kept 11 bases outside the gene matches. There are 17 residues in the CDR3. Germline CDR1 MDHEN, CDR2 SYDVKM.

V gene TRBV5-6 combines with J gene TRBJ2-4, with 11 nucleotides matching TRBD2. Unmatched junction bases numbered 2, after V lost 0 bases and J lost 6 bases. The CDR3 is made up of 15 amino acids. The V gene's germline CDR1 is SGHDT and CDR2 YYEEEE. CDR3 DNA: TGTGCCAGCAGCTTGGGACTAGCGGGGCCAAACATTCAGTACTTC. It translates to CASSLGLAGPNIQYF.

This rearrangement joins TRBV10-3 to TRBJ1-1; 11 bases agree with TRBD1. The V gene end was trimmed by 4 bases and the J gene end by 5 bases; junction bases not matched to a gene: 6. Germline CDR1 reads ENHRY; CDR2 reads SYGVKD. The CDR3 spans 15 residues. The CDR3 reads CAISVGQGAWTEAFF. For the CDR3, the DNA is TGTGCCATCAGTGTAGGACAGGGGGCTTGGACTGAAGCTTTCTTT.

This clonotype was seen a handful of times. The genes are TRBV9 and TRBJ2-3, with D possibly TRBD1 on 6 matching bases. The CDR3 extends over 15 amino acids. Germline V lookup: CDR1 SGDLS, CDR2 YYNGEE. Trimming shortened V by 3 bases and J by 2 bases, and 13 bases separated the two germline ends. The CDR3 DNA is TGTGCCAGCAGCGATTCCGGGACACCCACAGATACGCAGTATTTT. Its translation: CASSDSGTPTDTQYF.

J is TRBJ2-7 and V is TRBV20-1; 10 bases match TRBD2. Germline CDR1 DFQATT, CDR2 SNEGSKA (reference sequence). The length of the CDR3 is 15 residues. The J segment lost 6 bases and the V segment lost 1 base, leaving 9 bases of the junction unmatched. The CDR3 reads CSARGASGGGSEQYF. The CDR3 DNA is TGCAGTGCTAGAGGGGCGAGCGGGGGGGGGTCCGAGCAGTACTTC.

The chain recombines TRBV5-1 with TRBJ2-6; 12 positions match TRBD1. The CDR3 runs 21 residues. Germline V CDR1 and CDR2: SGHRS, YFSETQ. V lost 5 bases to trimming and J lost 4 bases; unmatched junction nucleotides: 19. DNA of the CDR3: TGCGCCAGCAGGACGTTCCCCTCCGGGACAGGGGGCGCGGGAGGGGCCAACGTCCTGACTTTC. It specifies CASRTFPSGTGGAGGANVLTF. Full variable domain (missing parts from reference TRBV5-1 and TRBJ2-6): KAGVTQTPRYLIKTRGQQVTLSCSPISGHRSVSWYQQTPGQGLQFLFEYFSETQRNKGNFPGRFSGRQFSNSRSEMNVSTLELGDSALYLCASRTFPSGTGGAGGANVLTFGAGSRLTVL.

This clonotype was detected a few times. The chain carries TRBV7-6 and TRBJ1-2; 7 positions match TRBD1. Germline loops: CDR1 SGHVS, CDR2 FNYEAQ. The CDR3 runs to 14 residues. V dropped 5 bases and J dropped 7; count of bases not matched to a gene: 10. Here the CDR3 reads CASSPGGAGRGYTF. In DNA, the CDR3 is TGTGCCAGCAGCCCAGGGGGGGCAGGTCGTGGCTACACCTTC.

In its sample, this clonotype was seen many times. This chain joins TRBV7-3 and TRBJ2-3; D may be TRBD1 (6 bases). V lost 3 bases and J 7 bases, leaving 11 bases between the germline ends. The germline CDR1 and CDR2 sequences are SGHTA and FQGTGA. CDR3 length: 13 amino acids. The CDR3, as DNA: TGTGCCAGCAGCTTTGGGACAACCAATACGCAGTATTTT. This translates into CASSFGTTNTQYF. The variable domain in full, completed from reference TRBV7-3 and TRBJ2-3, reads GAGVSQTPSNKVTEKGKYVELRCDPISGHTALYWYRQSLGQGPEFLIYFQGTGAADDSGLPNDRFFAVRPEGSVSTLKIQRTERGDSAVYLCASSFGTTNTQYFGPGTRLTVL.

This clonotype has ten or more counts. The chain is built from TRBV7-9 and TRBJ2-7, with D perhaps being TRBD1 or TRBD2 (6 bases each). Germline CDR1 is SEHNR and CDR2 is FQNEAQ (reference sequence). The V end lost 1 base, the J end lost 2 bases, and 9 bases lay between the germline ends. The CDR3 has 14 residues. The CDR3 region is CASSLEGGPYEQYF. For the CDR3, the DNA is TGTGCCAGCAGCTTAGAAGGGGGGCCCTACGAGCAGTACTTC.

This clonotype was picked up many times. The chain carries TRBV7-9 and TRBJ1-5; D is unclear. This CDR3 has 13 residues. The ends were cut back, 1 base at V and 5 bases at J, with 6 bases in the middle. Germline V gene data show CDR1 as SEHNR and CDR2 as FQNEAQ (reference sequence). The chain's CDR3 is CASSLGPDQPQHF. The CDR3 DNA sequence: TGTGCCAGCAGCTTAGGACCGGATCAGCCCCAGCATTTT.

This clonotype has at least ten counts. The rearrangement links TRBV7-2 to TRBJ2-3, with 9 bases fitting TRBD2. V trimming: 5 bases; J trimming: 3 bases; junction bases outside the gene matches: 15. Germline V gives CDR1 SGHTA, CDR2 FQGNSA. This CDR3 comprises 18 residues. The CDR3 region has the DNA TGTGCCAGCAGCGAGGGTGATGGCGGGGGGGTGCGGACAGATACGCAGTATTTT. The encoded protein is CASSEGDGGGVRTDTQYF.

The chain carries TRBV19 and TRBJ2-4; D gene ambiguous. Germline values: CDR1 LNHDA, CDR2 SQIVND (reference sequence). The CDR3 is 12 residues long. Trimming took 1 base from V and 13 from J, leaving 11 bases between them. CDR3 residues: CASSIGGIGQYF. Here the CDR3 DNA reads TGTGCCAGTAGTATAGGGGGTATCGGACAGTACTTC.

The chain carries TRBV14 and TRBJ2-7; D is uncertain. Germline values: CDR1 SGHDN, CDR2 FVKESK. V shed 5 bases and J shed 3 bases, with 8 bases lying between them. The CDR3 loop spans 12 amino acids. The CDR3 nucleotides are TGTGCCAGCAGCGGGTGGGACTACGAGCAGTACGTC. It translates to CASSGWDYEQYV.

The CDR3 loop is CSVDPGLAGGRERTDTQYF. The CDR3 DNA follows: TGCAGCGTTGACCCGGGACTAGCGGGGGGGCGGGAGCGCACAGATACGCAGTATTTT. V and J are TRBV29-1 and TRBJ2-3, with 16 bases matching TRBD2. Unmatched junction bases numbered 10, after V lost 3 bases and J lost 1 base. Per germline, CDR1 SQVTM and CDR2 ANQGSEA. The CDR3 covers 19 residues.

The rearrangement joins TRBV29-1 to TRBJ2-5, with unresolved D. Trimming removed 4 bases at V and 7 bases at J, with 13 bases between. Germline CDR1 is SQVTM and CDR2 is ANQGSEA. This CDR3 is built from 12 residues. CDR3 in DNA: TGCAGCGTTGTGTACCAGAAGGGGACCCAGTACTTC. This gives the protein CSVVYQKGTQYF.

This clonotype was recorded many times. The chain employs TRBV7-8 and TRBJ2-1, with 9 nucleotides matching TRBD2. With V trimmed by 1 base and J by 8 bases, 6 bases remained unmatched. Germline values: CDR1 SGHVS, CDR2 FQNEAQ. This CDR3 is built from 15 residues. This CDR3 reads CASSLESGGRHEQFF. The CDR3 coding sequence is TGTGCCAGCAGCTTAGAAAGCGGGGGGCGTCATGAGCAGTTCTTC.